The 32 T cell receptor beta chains presented below share a single source sample, sequenced in a study of spatial heterogeneity in lung cancer. Whole-study findings and limits: The number of expanded tumor alpha and beta chains correlated with mutation number.

This sample's time point: sample taken at primary tumor resection. Using its own MiXCR run on the 5' RACE reads, TCRdb lists one record per CDR3 protein. The sample holds some 16,000 distinct CDR3 sequences; approximately 6.2% are singletons and the top ten take 15% to 20%. No antigens are known for them. The material sequenced was lung tumor tissue, taken at surgery. These receptors were taken from a female donor with early-stage non-small cell lung cancer.

This clonotype was counted many times. This rearrangement joins TRBV6-5 to TRBJ1-6; D possibly corresponds to TRBD1 (5 bases). V shed 7 bases and J shed 9 bases, with 22 bases lying between them. The V gene's germline CDR1 is MNHEY and CDR2 SVGAGI. The CDR3 spans 16 residues. Written as DNA, the CDR3 is TGTGCCAGCACGGGGCAGGCCACAAGTCGTGGTTCACCCCTCCACTTT. This sequence encodes CASTGQATSRGSPLHF.

This clonotype has a count of ten or more. V usage is TRBV28 and J usage is TRBJ2-7, with 7 bases fitting TRBD1. Trimming removed 5 bases from V and 4 bases from J; junction bases left unmatched: 17. This CDR3 comprises 17 residues. Germline V lookup: CDR1 MDHEN, CDR2 SYDVKM. Here the CDR3 DNA reads TGTGCCAGCAGTCCCTACGTTCACAGGGGCCTACCTTACGAGCAGTACTTC. It specifies CASSPYVHRGLPYEQYF.

The chain links TRBV2 to TRBJ2-5, with no clear D. Germline V CDR1 and CDR2: SNHLY, FYNNEI. Deletions cut 3 bases from V and 5 bases from J, with 7 bases between. CDR3 size: 12 residues. CDR3 coding DNA: TGTGCCAGCAGTGATGCGCTGGAGACCCAGTACTTC. Residues: CASSDALETQYF.

This clonotype was seen only a few times. The V gene is TRBV7-2, the J gene TRBJ2-2, with TRBD2 as a possible D gene (7 bases). CDR1 SGHTA and CDR2 FQGNSA come from the germline V gene. The CDR3 is 17 amino acids. V was trimmed by 5 bases and J by 3 bases, leaving 19 bases between them. The CDR3 DNA reads TGTGCCAGCAGCCGACGGGGGGCACGAACTCACACCGGGGAGCTGTTTTTT. As protein: CASSRRGARTHTGELFF.

The chain has TRBV7-2 and TRBJ2-7; 8 bases match TRBD2. The CDR3 runs 16 residues. Losses at the gene ends were 6 bases for V and 7 bases for J; bases not matched to a gene: 17. CDR1 and CDR2 (germline): SGHTA, FQGNSA. CDR3 nucleotide sequence: TGTGCCAGCAGGAACTCCGGGACTAGTGTCTCTGGAGAGCAGTACTTC. Translation: CASRNSGTSVSGEQYF.

This clonotype was seen ten or more times. This chain uses TRBV6-1 with TRBJ2-3; D remains ambiguous. This CDR3 region has 12 residues. Per germline, CDR1 MNHNS and CDR2 SASEGT. Trimming stripped 10 bases from V and 4 bases from J, with 12 bases between. CDR3: CATTPESDTQYF. DNA for the CDR3: TGTGCCACTACGCCCGAGTCAGATACGCAGTATTTT.

This clonotype showed up many times. The chain couples TRBV20-1 to TRBJ2-3, with 12 bases fitting TRBD2. Trimming removed 2 bases from V and 6 bases from J; junction bases left unmatched: 6. This CDR3 is built from 15 residues. The V gene's germline CDR1 is DFQATT and CDR2 SNEGSKA (reference sequence). CDR3 DNA sequence: TGCAGTGCTAGACTAGCGGGGGGGCCTGGGGATACGCAGTATTTT. Translating it yields CSARLAGGPGDTQYF.

This clonotype was counted ten times or more. V gene TRBV5-6 combines with J gene TRBJ1-5, with D uncertain. This CDR3 comprises 16 residues. CDR1 and CDR2 (germline): SGHDT, YYEEEE. V was cut by 2 bases and J by 3 bases, with 15 bases left in between. CDR3 coding DNA: TGTGCCAGCAGCTTTTCGGGCAGCATCTCCAATCAGCCCCAGCATTTT. Translation gives CASSFSGSISNQPQHF.

This clonotype has a count of ten or more. Here the CDR3 reads CASSLAGRAKNIQYF. CDR3 bases: TGTGCCAGCAGTTTGGCGGGAAGGGCCAAAAACATTCAGTACTTC. V gene TRBV6-5 combines with J gene TRBJ2-4, with D possibly TRBD2 on 6 matching bases. Germline V gene data show CDR1 as MNHEY and CDR2 as SVGAGI. Trimming cost V 4 bases and J 1 base, with 11 bases left between them. The CDR3 is made up of 15 amino acids.

Ten or more counts support this clonotype. V usage is TRBV7-2 and J usage is TRBJ2-3, with 9 positions matching TRBD1. The CDR3 contains 15 residues. Germline V gives CDR1 SGHTA, CDR2 FQGNSA. Trimming at V came to 6 bases and at J to 3 bases, leaving 7 bases not matched to a gene. The CDR3 spells CASSIQGAATDTQYF. DNA of the CDR3: TGTGCCAGCAGTATACAGGGGGCTGCTACAGATACGCAGTATTTT. The complete variable domain, with remaining parts taken from reference TRBV7-2 and TRBJ2-3, reads GAGVSQSPSNKVTEKGKDVELRCDPISGHTALYWYRQSLGQGLEFLIYFQGNSAPDKSGLPSDRFSAERTGGSVSTLTIQRTQQEDSAVYLCASSIQGAATDTQYFGPGTRLTVL.

This clonotype was picked up many times. The chain has TRBV4-2 and TRBJ2-3; D is ambiguous. Trimming cost V 0 bases and J 6 bases, with 13 bases left between them. Germline loops: CDR1 LGHNA, CDR2 YNFKEQ. The CDR3 loop spans 15 amino acids. The CDR3 DNA reads TGTGCCAGCAGCCAAGATGGTTCAGCAACGGATACGCAGTATTTT. Translation: CASSQDGSATDTQYF.

There are many counts of this clonotype. The CDR3 is CSAPFPNYGYTF. CDR3 in DNA: TGCAGTGCTCCTTTCCCAAACTATGGCTACACCTTC. V and J are TRBV20-1 and TRBJ1-2; no clear D gene. V lost 5 bases and J lost 2, with 9 bases in between. Germline V gene data show CDR1 as DFQATT and CDR2 as SNEGSKA (reference sequence). The CDR3 sequence is 12 residues long.

This clonotype has a count of ten or more. This rearrangement joins TRBV20-1 to TRBJ1-1; TRBD1 matches 7 bases. Trimming removed 0 bases from V and 4 bases from J; junction bases left unmatched: 11. In germline, CDR1 is DFQATT, CDR2 SNEGSKA (reference sequence). The length of the CDR3 is 16 residues. CDR3 loop: CSARDGLHPGGTEAFF. The CDR3 DNA reads as TGCAGTGCTAGAGATGGTCTTCACCCAGGGGGCACTGAAGCTTTCTTT.

This chain joins TRBV7-2 and TRBJ2-1, with D unclear. V was clipped by 1 base and J by 1 base, with 11 bases between them. Germline-derived CDR1 and CDR2 are SGHTA and FQGNSA. The CDR3 has 16 amino acids. CDR3 region: CASSLVVTQSYNEQFF. In DNA form, the CDR3 reads TGTGCCAGCAGCTTAGTTGTGACCCAATCCTACAATGAGCAGTTCTTC.

This clonotype came up many times. The rearrangement links TRBV20-1 to TRBJ2-3; D gene uncertain. The CDR3 totals 13 residues. Germline loops: CDR1 DFQATT, CDR2 SNEGSKA (reference sequence). The V gene lost 0 bases and the J gene lost 2 bases, with 6 bases spanning the gap. The CDR3 bases are TGCAGTGCTAGAGAACAGAACACAGATACGCAGTATTTT. This sequence encodes CSAREQNTDTQYF.

The CDR3 here is CASSQDPGGSSNEKLFF. The CDR3 DNA follows: TGTGCCAGCAGCCAAGATCCGGGGGGCTCAAGTAATGAAAAACTGTTTTTT. This rearrangement joins TRBV4-2 to TRBJ1-4; tentative D call: TRBD1 (6 bases). CDR1 LGHNA and CDR2 YNFKEQ come from the germline V gene. Trimming removed 0 bases at V and 4 bases at J, with 15 bases between. The CDR3 contains 17 residues.

This clonotype was counted many times. The genes are TRBV7-2 and TRBJ1-1, with 7 bases identical to TRBD1. Per germline, CDR1 SGHTA and CDR2 FQGNSA. V shed 7 bases, J shed 7 bases, and the junction held 9 bases outside the gene matches. The CDR3 runs 13 residues. The CDR3 coding sequence is TGTGCCAGCACCCCGGGACAGCTACTTGAAGCTTTCTTT. Translating gives CASTPGQLLEAFF.

This clonotype appeared many times. This chain links TRBV28 with TRBJ2-7, with D perhaps matching TRBD1 (6 bases). Germline lookup yields CDR1 MDHEN and CDR2 SYDVKM. V was pared by 3 bases and J by 6 bases, with 15 bases between. This CDR3 is 14 amino acids long. CDR3 DNA: TGTGCCAGCAGTTTCGAGCCAGGGGCTTCCGAGCAGTACTTC. This sequence encodes CASSFEPGASEQYF. The entire variable domain, with the rest obtained from reference TRBV28 and TRBJ2-7, is as follows: DVKVTQSSRYLVKRTGEKVFLECVQDMDHENMFWYRQDPGLGLRLIYFSYDVKMKEKGDIPEGYSVSREKKERFSLILESASTNQTSMYLCASSFEPGASEQYFGPGTRLTVT.

This clonotype was picked up many times. This chain uses TRBV9 with TRBJ2-3, with 10 bases aligning to TRBD2. CDR1 and CDR2 from the germline V gene are SGDLS and YYNGEE. V lost 5 bases, J lost 0 bases, and 9 bases stayed unmatched. This CDR3 is 17 amino acids long. As DNA, the CDR3 is TGTGCCAGCAGTTATGAGTCAGCGGGGGGGAGCACAGATACGCAGTATTTT. It yields the protein CASSYESAGGSTDTQYF.

The CDR3 is CASSPLGRGRETQYF. The CDR3 nucleotides are TGTGCCAGCAGCCCTCTGGGCCGGGGGAGAGAGACCCAGTACTTC. The chain uses TRBV7-2 and TRBJ2-5, with D maybe TRBD2 (6 bases). Germline V gene data show CDR1 as SGHTA and CDR2 as FQGNSA. The CDR3 length is 15 residues. V was shortened by 5 bases and J by 4 bases, with 17 bases between the two germline ends.

In this sample, this clonotype turned up many times. V and J are TRBV7-2 and TRBJ2-5; D gene ambiguous. Trimming removed 5 bases at V and 4 bases at J, with 11 bases between. Germline V gives CDR1 SGHTA, CDR2 FQGNSA. The CDR3 covers 13 residues. CDR3 nucleotides: TGTGCCAGCAGCCGCCTTGGGCTAGAGACCCAGTACTTC. Its translation is CASSRLGLETQYF.

This clonotype was detected many times. The V and J genes are TRBV11-2 and TRBJ2-5; D ambiguous. In germline, CDR1 is SGHAT, CDR2 FQNNGV. V lost 3 bases and J lost 2, with 7 bases in between. The CDR3 runs 13 residues. The CDR3 is CASSFLLQETQYF. For the CDR3, the DNA is TGTGCCAGCAGCTTCCTCTTACAAGAGACCCAGTACTTC.

This clonotype was recorded many times. The chain joins TRBV15 to TRBJ1-1; the D gene is possibly TRBD1 (5 bases). This CDR3 contains 17 residues. V was cut by 0 bases and J by 4 bases, with 18 bases left in between. Germline values: CDR1 LNHNV, CDR2 YYDKDF (reference sequence). The CDR3 region is CATSRDQGSWRGTEAFF. The CDR3 DNA sequence: TGTGCCACCAGCAGAGACCAGGGCAGCTGGCGGGGCACTGAAGCTTTCTTT. Based on the CDR3 plus reference TRBV15 and TRBJ1-1, the full variable domain is DAMVIQNPRYQVTQFGKPVTLSCSQTLNHNVMYWYQQKSSQAPKLLFHYYDKDFNNEADTPDNFQSRRPNTSFCFLDIRSPGLGDTAMYLCATSRDQGSWRGTEAFFGQGTRLTVV.

Many counts were recorded for this clonotype. The rearrangement uses TRBV9 and TRBJ1-2; D may be TRBD1 (5 bases). Deletions cut 2 bases from V and 2 bases from J, with 13 bases between. The CDR3 contains 15 residues. From germline, CDR1 is SGDLS and CDR2 YYNGEE. The CDR3 is CASSVPAGPNYGYTF. The CDR3 bases are TGTGCCAGCAGCGTCCCCGCAGGGCCCAACTATGGCTACACCTTC.

This clonotype was counted many times. Here the CDR3 reads CASSLEGTDTQYF. The CDR3 region has the DNA TGCGCCAGCAGCTTGGAGGGCACAGATACGCAGTATTTT. The chain combines TRBV5-1 with TRBJ2-3; D remains unclear. CDR1 and CDR2 (germline): SGHRS, YFSETQ. Trimming cost V 0 bases and J 1 base, with 3 bases left between them. The CDR3 sequence is 13 residues long.

In its sample, this clonotype was seen many times. The chain joins TRBV20-1 to TRBJ2-1; the D gene is possibly TRBD2 (6 bases). V gave up 6 bases and J gave up 14 bases, with 17 bases separating them. Germline V gene lookup returns CDR1 DFQATT and CDR2 SNEGSKA (reference sequence). This CDR3 has 11 residues. CDR3 nucleotides: TGCAGTGCCCATAGGTGGGACTCGGAGTTCTTC. This translates into CSAHRWDSEFF.

With respect to this clonotype: This may be a read error, as it is one base from a much larger clone. The genes are TRBV7-9 and TRBJ1-6, with D tentatively TRBD1 (6 bases). The CDR3 covers 15 residues. Germline CDR1 SEHNR, CDR2 FQNEAQ (reference sequence). The CDR3, as DNA: TGTGCCAGCAGCTCGGACTCGGGACATAATACACCCCTCCACTTT. This gives the protein CASSSDSGHNTPLHF.

This clonotype has a handful of counts. This sequence joins TRBV5-4 and TRBJ1-1; 7 positions match TRBD1. Trimming cost V 4 bases and J 0 bases; bases outside gene matches: 6. This CDR3 has 15 residues. Germline V gene data show CDR1 as SGHNT and CDR2 as YYREEE (reference sequence). CDR3 sequence reads: CASSRRDRLNTEAFF. CDR3 bases: TGTGCCAGCAGCCGACGGGACAGATTGAACACTGAAGCTTTCTTT.

The chain combines TRBV5-6 with TRBJ2-3; 11 bases fit TRBD2. The germline gives CDR1 SGHDT, CDR2 YYEEEE. With 0 bases clipped from V and 5 bases from J, the junction kept 8 bases outside the gene matches. The CDR3 contains 17 residues. The DNA for the CDR3 is TGTGCCAGCAGCTTGGTTACGACTAGCGGGGCCTTAGATACGCAGTATTTT. Residues: CASSLVTTSGALDTQYF.

The sample holds many counts of this clonotype. This chain joins TRBV24-1 and TRBJ2-3, with a tentative D call TRBD2 (6 bases). Per the germline V gene, CDR1 is KGHDR and CDR2 is SFDVKD. The CDR3 loop spans 14 amino acids. Trimming cost V 8 bases and J 0 bases, with 11 bases left between them. This chain's CDR3 is CATKRGTSTDTQYF. Here the CDR3 DNA reads TGTGCCACCAAACGGGGGACTAGCACAGATACGCAGTATTTT.

The table lists this clonotype with a few counts. The gene calls are TRBV7-2 and TRBJ2-1, with 8 bases lining up with TRBD2. The CDR3 sequence is 13 residues long. V dropped 5 bases and J dropped 6; count of bases not matched to a gene: 3. Germline V CDR1 and CDR2: SGHTA, FQGNSA. CDR3 in DNA: TGTGCCAGCAGCCCACGGGGGGGCAATGAGCAGTTCTTC. This gives the protein CASSPRGGNEQFF.

This clonotype was detected ten times or more. The chain uses TRBV10-1 and TRBJ2-3, with a tentative D call TRBD1 (5 bases). CDR1 WNHNN and CDR2 SYGVQD come from the germline V gene (reference sequence). The CDR3 runs 16 residues. Trimming left V 0 bases short and J 1 base short, with 11 bases between. CDR3 amino acids: CASSESRRQRTDTQYF. The DNA for the CDR3 is TGCGCCAGCAGTGAGTCTAGGAGACAGCGCACAGATACGCAGTATTTT.